These 5 T cell receptor beta chains originate from one sample sequenced in a study of follicular helper T cells after annual influenza vaccination (dated by TCRdb to the late 2010s). Receptor amplification or capture employed the immunoSEQ multiplex PCR assay. In TCRdb, the immuneACCESS table is reduced to in-frame sequences with V and J assigned. These tables do not hold every clone; where another copy was compared, an unresolved V gene accounts for under half, and the others remain unexplained. The sample table contains about 4,800 clones; only one count was recorded for approximately 83% of them. Of the sample, roughly 1.2% is held by the ten largest clones. The time point tag for this specimen amounts to: 2015-2016 season, 7 days after influenza vaccination. The sample was CXCR5+ CD38- circulating T follicular helper cells from blood, taken 7 days after influenza vaccination. Read against the paper, the sample's cell subset or site label means: circulating Tfh, non-naive CD4+CXCR5+PD-1+ (ICOS+CD38+ or ICOS-CD38-). The receptors were gathered from an adult who received the influenza vaccine.

The chain is built from TRBV2 and TRBJ2-6, with D perhaps TRBD1 or TRBD2 (5 bases each). The CDR3 covers 14 residues. V lost 7 bases and J lost 1, with 8 bases in between. Germline values: CDR1 SNHLY, CDR2 FYNNEI. Written as DNA, the CDR3 is TGTGCCAGCATGGGGGAATCTGGGGCCAACGTCCTGACTTTC. It specifies CASMGESGANVLTF.

The chain joins TRBV18 to TRBJ2-2; 7 bases match TRBD2. Germline assignment: CDR1 KGHSH and CDR2 LQKENI. There are 19 residues in the CDR3. Losses at the gene ends were 3 bases for V and 0 bases for J; bases not matched to a gene: 13. CDR3 region: CASSPNPTSGTTNTGELFF. In nucleotides, the CDR3 is TGTGCCAGCTCACCCAATCCCACCTCCGGGACTACGAACACCGGGGAGCTGTTTTTT.

This chain links TRBV7-2 with TRBJ2-7, with D unresolved. Trimming left V 1 base short and J 4 bases short, with 8 bases between. This CDR3 has 13 residues. In germline, CDR1 is SGHTA, CDR2 FQGNSA. CDR3 sequence: CASSLGGEYEQYF. CDR3 DNA sequence: TGTGCCAGCAGCTTAGGAGGCGAGTACGAGCAGTACTTC.

This chain links TRBV28 with TRBJ2-7; D is uncertain. Deletions cut 7 bases from V and 3 bases from J, with 7 bases between. CDR1 and CDR2 (germline): MDHEN, SYDVKM. The length of the CDR3 is 11 residues. This CDR3 is CASTSLYEQYF. The DNA for the CDR3 is TGTGCCAGCACCTCCCTCTACGAGCAGTACTTC.

The chain couples TRBV28 to TRBJ2-3, with 8 bases fitting TRBD1. Trimming removed 2 bases from V and 2 bases from J; junction bases left unmatched: 6. Germline loops: CDR1 MDHEN, CDR2 SYDVKM. The CDR3 sequence is 16 residues long. CDR3 DNA sequence: TGTGCCAGCAGTTTACCGCAGGGGGCGACCACAGATACGCAGTATTTT. Its translation is CASSLPQGATTDTQYF. The entire variable domain, with the rest obtained from reference TRBV28 and TRBJ2-3, is as follows: DVKVTQSSRYLVKRTGEKVFLECVQDMDHENMFWYRQDPGLGLRLIYFSYDVKMKEKGDIPEGYSVSREKKERFSLILESASTNQTSMYLCASSLPQGATTDTQYFGPGTRLTVL.